The 10 T cell receptor beta chains presented below share a single source sample, sequenced in a study of blood T cells in healthy people across ages (dated by TCRdb to about 2015). The receptor library was made with 5' RACE. The listed sequencing device is Illumina HiSeq 2500. A second roughly 6 to 12 cycle PCR used a sample-barcoded 5' primer and a J-beta primer mix. TCRdb trimmed the raw reads at Q25, called clones with MiXCR and kept productive beta chains. Every distinct CDR3 protein forms one entry, paired with its most common genes and DNA. The sample yields fewer than 1,200,000 distinct CDR3 sequences; almost 25% were counted once. Around 0.7% of the sample belongs to the ten largest clones. These records were also assigned to another study, of T cells of mothers and their children.

The sequencing sample was made of blood. Receptor source: a girl aged 2 to 10 in good health.

This clonotype showed up just a few times. The chain uses TRBV28 and TRBJ2-1, with D hard to call. The J call could be wrong; TRBJ2-5 is a better fit for the DNA end. Germline CDR1 is MDHEN and CDR2 is SYDVKM. The CDR3 contains 17 residues. Here the CDR3 DNA reads TGTGCCAGCAGGCCGAGGAGTACTTGGCAGTTGGAAGAGACCCAGTACTTC. Translated: CASRPRSTWQLEETQYF.

This clonotype was observed a handful of times. The chain recombines TRBV5-1 with TRBJ2-7; D remains ambiguous. The CDR3 is 15 residues long. Germline loops: CDR1 SGHRS, CDR2 YFSETQ. V gave up 0 bases and J gave up 0 bases, with 10 bases separating them. The CDR3 DNA follows: TGCGCCAGCAGCTTGGACAGCCTTAACTCCTACGAGCAGTACTTC. It encodes CASSLDSLNSYEQYF. The full variable domain, its missing parts supplied by reference TRBV5-1 and TRBJ2-7, is KAGVTQTPRYLIKTRGQQVTLSCSPISGHRSVSWYQQTPGQGLQFLFEYFSETQRNKGNFPGRFSGRQFSNSRSEMNVSTLELGDSALYLCASSLDSLNSYEQYFGPGTRLTVT.

The chain has TRBV6-6 and TRBJ2-7, with 8 bases identical to TRBD1. CDR1 and CDR2 (germline): MNHNY, SVGAGI (reference sequence). The CDR3 spans 16 residues. The V and J ends lost 5 bases and 0 bases, in that order; junction bases with no gene match: 9. In DNA form, the CDR3 reads TGTGCCAGCAGTCTTGAGACAGGGGTCAGCTCCTACGAGCAGTACTTC. Encoded protein: CASSLETGVSSYEQYF.

This clonotype was detected a few times. The V call is TRBV7-8, the J call TRBJ2-1, with TRBD2 matching 10 bases. The germline CDR1 and CDR2 sequences are SGHVS and FQNEAQ. The junction had 16 bases not matched to a gene; V was cut back by 3 bases and J by 5 bases. CDR3 length equals 19 residues. The DNA for the CDR3 is TGTGCCAGCAGCTTGAGCGGGACTAGCGCACGAATTTACAACAATGAGCAGTTCTTC. This sequence encodes CASSLSGTSARIYNNEQFF.

The V gene is TRBV12-3 or TRBV12-4, the J gene TRBJ2-7, with D possibly being TRBD1 (5 bases). The ends were cut back, 8 bases at V and 4 bases at J, with 18 bases in the middle. The CDR3 length is 14 residues. In nucleotides, the CDR3 is TGTGCCAGCGCCCCGACAGTTGCGAGGTACGAGCAGTACTTC. Translating it yields CASAPTVARYEQYF.

The chain recombines TRBV6-1 with TRBJ2-3; maybe TRBD2 (6 bases). The V end was cut by 5 bases, the J end by 0 bases, with 18 bases between. The V gene's germline CDR1 is MNHNS and CDR2 SASEGT. The CDR3 extends over 17 amino acids. The DNA of the CDR3 is TGTGCCAGCAGTCCCCATCCTAGCGCCGCTAGCACAGATACGCAGTATTTT. Its protein product is CASSPHPSAASTDTQYF.

The chain is built from TRBV27 and TRBJ2-1, with TRBD1 as a possible D gene (5 bases). This CDR3 has 13 amino acids. Trimming pared 6 bases from V and 4 bases from J, leaving 10 bases between. Germline V CDR1 and CDR2: MNHEY, SMNVEV (reference sequence). CDR3 region: CASSWAGYNEQFF. In nucleotides, the CDR3 is TGTGCCAGCAGCTGGGCAGGGTACAATGAGCAGTTCTTC.

The chain has TRBV7-2 and TRBJ2-6; no firm D call. Deletions cut 0 bases from V and 1 base from J, with 16 bases between. Germline assignment: CDR1 SGHTA and CDR2 FQGNSA. The CDR3 sequence is 19 residues long. CDR3 loop: CASSLASSAVRSGANVLTF. The DNA for the CDR3 is TGTGCCAGCAGCTTAGCTTCTTCAGCCGTGAGGTCTGGGGCCAACGTCCTGACTTTC. The full variable domain, in which reference TRBV7-2 and TRBJ2-6 provide the parts outside the CDR3, is GAGVSQSPSNKVTEKGKDVELRCDPISGHTALYWYRQSLGQGLEFLIYFQGNSAPDKSGLPSDRFSAERTGGSVSTLTIQRTQQEDSAVYLCASSLASSAVRSGANVLTFGAGSRLTVL.

The rearrangement joins TRBV7-4 to TRBJ2-7; D is undetermined. Trimming took 2 bases from V and 7 from J, leaving 21 bases between them. The germline V gene has CDR1 SGHVT and CDR2 SQSDAQ. The length of the CDR3 is 16 residues. The CDR3, as DNA: TGTGCCAGCAGCTTACTGTGCAGGCCAAGGGCGGCTGAGCAGTACTTC. It specifies CASSLLCRPRAAEQYF.

This clonotype was observed a few times. V and J are TRBV29-1 and TRBJ1-4; D might be TRBD1 (6 bases). Germline V CDR1 and CDR2: SQVTM, ANQGSEA. Trimming cost V 4 bases and J 0 bases, with 9 bases left between them. The CDR3 length is 14 residues. CDR3 nucleotides: TGCAGCGTTGCACGGACAGCAACTAATGAAAAACTGTTTTTT. It encodes CSVARTATNEKLFF.